The clone carrying this T cell receptor beta chain was detected a few times. Antigen unknown. This record belongs to a study of regulatory T cells in long-lasting Graves disease. Overall study: Graves' disease counted as persistent after over 5 years of antithyroid drugs with positive TSH receptor antibodies.

Study results and limitations: Analysis covered peripheral blood alone, not thyroid tissue. TCR diversity was lower in persistent Graves' patients (versus newly diagnosed ones).

iRepertoire HTBI primers and Arm-PCR of CDR3 regions built TCR beta libraries. TCRdb reprocessed the multiplex PCR reads via MiXCR and lists one record per CDR3 protein. The sample shows 600,000 to 850,000 distinct CDR3 sequences, approximately 31% of them seen only once. Time point meaning: persistent/refractory GD, antithyroid drugs over 5 years with positive TRAb. PBMC RNA was the source of the TCR library. V gave up 0 bases and J gave up 6 bases, with 11 bases separating them. Germline V CDR1 and CDR2: LGHDT, YNNKEL (reference sequence). The CDR3 contains 15 residues. This chain links TRBV3-1 with TRBJ2-2; D ambiguous. This sample comprised peripheral blood mononuclear cells (PBMCs), obtained when the disease was refractory, from a patient treated with antithyroid drugs. The source is a female donor with Graves disease. The DNA of the CDR3 is TGTGCCAGCAGCCAAGATAGGGCCGCGGCCGGGGAGCTGTTTTTT. Translation: CASSQDRAAAGELFF.